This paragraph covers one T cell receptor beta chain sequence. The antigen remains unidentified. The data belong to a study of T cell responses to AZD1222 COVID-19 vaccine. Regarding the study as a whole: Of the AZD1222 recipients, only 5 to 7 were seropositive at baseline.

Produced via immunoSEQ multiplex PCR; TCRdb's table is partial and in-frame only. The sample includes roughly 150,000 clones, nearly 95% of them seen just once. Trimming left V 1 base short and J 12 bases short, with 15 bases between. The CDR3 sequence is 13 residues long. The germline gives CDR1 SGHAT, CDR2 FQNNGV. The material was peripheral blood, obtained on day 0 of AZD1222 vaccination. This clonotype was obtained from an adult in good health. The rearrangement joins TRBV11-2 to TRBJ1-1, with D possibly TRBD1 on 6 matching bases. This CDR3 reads CASSLAGGGGTFF. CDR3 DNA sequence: TGTGCCAGCAGCTTAGCTGGAGGAGGGGGGACTTTCTTT.